The 24 T cell receptor beta chains in this list originate from one sample, sequenced in a study of blood T cell repertoires in COVID-19. Generated by immunoSEQ multiplex PCR, the TCRdb table keeps only in-frame clones and is missing some. The data contain over 200,000 clones, 87% of them singletons. The sample was PBMCs or T cells enriched from blood (not recorded which). Receptors originate from a man aged 25-40 years who had recovered from COVID-19.

Ten or more counts support this clone. The chain recombines TRBV2 with TRBJ2-7; D remains ambiguous. Trimming shortened V by 1 base and J by 1 base, and 8 bases separated the two germline ends. The CDR3 consists of 14 residues. CDR1 is SNHLY and CDR2 is FYNNEI in the germline V gene. CDR3 in amino acids: CASSEEYSSYEQYF. Written as DNA, the CDR3 is TGTGCCAGCAGTGAAGAGTACAGTTCCTACGAGCAGTACTTC.

This rearrangement joins TRBV10-3 to TRBJ2-5, with D unresolved. The V and J ends lost 0 bases and 6 bases respectively, with 14 bases between them. CDR1 and CDR2 from the germline V gene are ENHRY and SYGVKD. The CDR3 totals 15 residues. The CDR3 protein is CAISESPQATKTQYF. The CDR3 nucleotides read TGTGCCATCAGTGAGTCACCCCAAGCTACGAAGACCCAGTACTTC.

This clone was detected once. J is TRBJ2-1 and V is TRBV6-5; 8 bases match TRBD2. The CDR3 consists of 14 residues. J was trimmed by 2 bases and V by 6 bases; bases with no gene match: 3. The germline CDR1 and CDR2 sequences are MNHEY and SVGAGI. In DNA form, the CDR3 reads TGTGCCAGCAGGAGCGGGGGCACCTACAATGAGCAGTTCTTC. It translates to CASRSGGTYNEQFF.

This rearrangement joins TRBV6-6 to TRBJ1-1; 7 positions agree with TRBD1. The CDR3 runs 14 residues. The germline V gene encodes CDR1 MNHNY and CDR2 SVGAGI (reference sequence). V lost 6 bases to trimming and J lost 8 bases; unmatched junction nucleotides: 12. The CDR3 DNA reads as TGTGCCAGCAGCCATCGACAGGGCCTACTCGAAGCTTTCTTT. Amino acids: CASSHRQGLLEAFF.

This rearrangement joins TRBV28 to TRBJ1-1; D unclear. CDR3 length: 12 amino acids. CDR1 is MDHEN and CDR2 is SYDVKM in the germline V gene. V lost 6 bases to trimming and J lost 6 bases, with 11 bases between them. For the CDR3, the DNA is TGTGCCAGCAGAACGGGTCATTCTGAAGCTTTCTTT. This translates into CASRTGHSEAFF.

The rearrangement uses TRBV12-3 or TRBV12-4 and TRBJ1-5; D is ambiguous. The CDR3 is 13 residues long. Between the trimmed V and J ends, which lost 4 bases and 8 bases, there was a span of 12 bases. CDR3 nucleotides: TGTGCCAGCAGTTGGCTCTCCCGTGAGCCCCAGCATTTT. Its protein is CASSWLSREPQHF.

There are a few counts of this clone. The DNA of the CDR3 is TGTGCCAGCAGTGAGACTGCGAGATCCTACGAGCAGTACTTC. Amino acids: CASSETARSYEQYF. The rearrangement joins TRBV2 to TRBJ2-7; unclear D gene. Between the trimmed V and J ends, which lost 3 bases and 1 base, there was a span of 10 bases. The CDR3 extends over 14 amino acids. From germline, CDR1 is SNHLY and CDR2 FYNNEI.

The genes are TRBV2 and TRBJ1-2; 10 bases fit TRBD1. J was trimmed by 8 bases and V by 5 bases; bases with no gene match: 2. Germline-derived CDR1 and CDR2 are SNHLY and FYNNEI. The CDR3 totals 12 residues. The CDR3 coding sequence is TGTGCCAGCAGTTGGACAGGGGGAGGCTACACCTTC. It specifies CASSWTGGGYTF.

The genes are TRBV24-1 and TRBJ2-2; a weak D match, TRBD1 (5 bases). The CDR3 contains 18 residues. V lost 3 bases and J 4 bases, leaving 20 bases between the germline ends. Per the germline V gene, CDR1 is KGHDR and CDR2 is SFDVKD. The CDR3, as DNA: TGTGCCACCAGTGATAGGGTCATTTGGGAAGGGGCCACCGGGGAGCTGTTTTTT. This translates into CATSDRVIWEGATGELFF.

V is TRBV3-1 (or the pseudogene TRBV3-2) and J is TRBJ2-2; possibly TRBD1 for D (6 bases). Germline CDR1 LGHDT, CDR2 YNNKEL (reference sequence). V shed 4 bases and J shed 3 bases, with 12 bases lying between them. The CDR3 sequence is 15 residues long. CDR3 bases: TGTGCCAGCAGCCCCACGGACAGCCACACCGGGGAGCTGTTTTTT. Encoded protein: CASSPTDSHTGELFF.

The J gene is TRBJ1-1, the V gene TRBV28; 7 bases line up with TRBD1. CDR3 length equals 14 residues. The junction had 8 bases not matched to a gene; V was cut back by 5 bases and J by 5 bases. CDR1 MDHEN and CDR2 SYDVKM come from the germline V gene. CDR3 DNA sequence: TGTGCCAGCAGTCCCTCACAGGGGTTGACTGAAGCTTTCTTT. This gives the protein CASSPSQGLTEAFF.

V is TRBV7-3 and J is TRBJ2-2; TRBD1 is a possible D gene (6 bases). This CDR3 has 16 amino acids. V was shortened by 1 base and J by 0 bases, with 9 bases between the two germline ends. Germline lookup yields CDR1 SGHTA and CDR2 FQGTGA. In DNA, the CDR3 is TGTGCCAGCAGCTTAAGAGGGGACACGAACACCGGGGAGCTGTTTTTT. Its protein product is CASSLRGDTNTGELFF.

This sequence joins TRBV5-6 and TRBJ2-2; TRBD1 agrees at 8 bases. Germline V gene data show CDR1 as SGHDT and CDR2 as YYEEEE. The V gene end was trimmed by 0 bases and the J gene end by 6 bases; junction bases not matched to a gene: 4. The CDR3 is 15 residues long. CDR3 nucleotide sequence: TGTGCCAGCAGCTTGGGGGACAGGAGCCCCGGGGAGCTGTTTTTT. As protein: CASSLGDRSPGELFF. Full variable domain (remainder filled in from reference TRBV5-6 and TRBJ2-2): DAGVTQSPTHLIKTRGQQVTLRCSPKSGHDTVSWYQQALGQGPQFIFQYYEEEERQRGNFPDRFSGHQFPNYSSELNVNALLLGDSALYLCASSLGDRSPGELFFGEGSRLTVL.

The V and J genes are TRBV10-3 and TRBJ2-3; 12 bases agree with TRBD2. V lost 4 bases to trimming and J lost 3 bases; unmatched junction nucleotides: 11. From germline, CDR1 is ENHRY and CDR2 SYGVKD. CDR3 size: 18 residues. The CDR3 DNA follows: TGTGCCATCAGTGGACTAGCGGGAGTTCGCGAGTGGACAGATACGCAGTATTTT. Amino acids: CAISGLAGVREWTDTQYF.

This clone was seen just once. The chain has TRBV7-9 and TRBJ1-2; 10 positions agree with TRBD1. CDR3 size: 16 residues. V lost 6 bases to trimming and J lost 8 bases; unmatched junction nucleotides: 15. Germline lookup yields CDR1 SEHNR and CDR2 FQNEAQ (reference sequence). The DNA for the CDR3 is TGTGCCAGCAGTGCCGGGACAGGGGCTCTCTCCACGGGCTACACCTTC. As protein: CASSAGTGALSTGYTF.

The rearrangement uses TRBV7-6 and TRBJ1-3; no clear D. V lost 0 bases, J lost 0 bases, and 12 bases lay in between. Germline CDR1 reads SGHVS; CDR2 reads FNYEAQ. The CDR3 is 17 amino acids. The CDR3 is CASSLAKAGSSGNTIYF. The CDR3 DNA follows: TGTGCCAGCAGCTTAGCGAAAGCGGGAAGCTCTGGAAACACCATATATTTT.

The rearrangement uses TRBV27 and TRBJ2-7, with 7 bases identical to TRBD2. Germline values: CDR1 MNHEY, CDR2 SMNVEV (reference sequence). Germline trimming cut 4 bases from V and 4 bases from J; bases unmatched to any gene: 13. The CDR3 is made up of 16 amino acids. CDR3: CASSSAGRTRSYEQYF. The CDR3, as DNA: TGTGCCAGCAGTTCAGCGGGGAGGACCCGCTCGTACGAGCAGTACTTC.

This rearrangement joins TRBV3-1 (or the pseudogene TRBV3-2) to TRBJ2-2; the D gene is possibly TRBD2 (5 bases). The CDR3 is 17 residues long. Per the germline V gene, CDR1 is LGHDT and CDR2 is YNNKEL (reference sequence). The V gene lost 5 bases and the J gene lost 2 bases, with 18 bases spanning the gap. The CDR3 is CASSASRWEINTGELFF. As DNA, the CDR3 is TGTGCCAGCAGCGCCTCCAGATGGGAGATAAACACCGGGGAGCTGTTTTTT.

The rearrangement uses TRBV7-9 and TRBJ2-3; no definite D call. Germline V gene lookup returns CDR1 SEHNR and CDR2 FQNEAQ (reference sequence). The germline V and J ends were trimmed by 1 base and 5 bases, with 7 bases remaining between them. The CDR3 loop spans 13 amino acids. The CDR3: CASSLERGDTQYF. The CDR3 DNA reads as TGTGCCAGCAGCTTAGAGCGAGGAGATACGCAGTATTTT.

This clone was picked up one time. The chain employs TRBV19 and TRBJ1-5, with 8 bases lining up with TRBD1. The germline V gene has CDR1 LNHDA and CDR2 SQIVND (reference sequence). The CDR3 is made up of 13 amino acids. Trimming at V came to 9 bases and at J to 6 bases, leaving 7 bases not matched to a gene. CDR3 region: CASLPGGSQPQHF. In DNA, the CDR3 is TGTGCCAGCCTTCCAGGGGGCAGTCAGCCCCAGCATTTT.

The V and J genes are TRBV12-5 and TRBJ2-1; 7 bases fit TRBD2. Trimming took 2 bases from V and 3 from J; bases not matched to a gene: 7. The germline gives CDR1 LGHNT, CDR2 FRNRAP. The CDR3 length is 16 residues. The CDR3 sequence: CASGLLRGVFYNEQFF. In DNA form, the CDR3 reads TGTGCTAGTGGTTTGCTACGGGGGGTTTTCTACAATGAGCAGTTCTTC. The variable domain in full, completed from reference TRBV12-5 and TRBJ2-1, reads DARVTQTPRHKVTEMGQEVTMRCQPILGHNTVFWYRQTMMQGLELLAYFRNRAPLDDSGMPKDRFSAEMPDATLATLKIQPSEPRDSAVYFCASGLLRGVFYNEQFFGPGTRLTVL.

The gene calls are TRBV4-2 and TRBJ2-1, with D possibly matching TRBD2 (6 bases). V was trimmed by 6 bases and J by 5 bases, leaving 17 bases between them. The CDR3 is 15 residues long. Germline CDR1 and CDR2: LGHNA and YNFKEQ. The CDR3 region is CASSLSGLDNNEQFF. The DNA of the CDR3 is TGTGCCAGCAGTCTATCGGGACTGGACAACAATGAGCAGTTCTTC.

This rearrangement joins TRBV18 to TRBJ1-2; no clear D gene. The CDR3 has 15 residues. CDR1 is KGHSH and CDR2 is LQKENI in the germline V gene. Trimming left V 2 bases short and J 8 bases short, with 18 bases between. In nucleotides, the CDR3 is TGTGCCAGCTCACCAGTCCGGAGGCCTTTGATGGGCTACACCTTC. Amino acid sequence: CASSPVRRPLMGYTF.

V gene TRBV7-7 combines with J gene TRBJ2-5; 7 bases are shared with TRBD2. After removal of 3 bases from V and 3 bases from J, the junction contained 7 bases not matched to a gene. This CDR3 has 15 residues. From germline, CDR1 is SSHAT and CDR2 FNYEAQ (reference sequence). This CDR3 is CASSLGGSREETQYF. In DNA form, the CDR3 reads TGTGCCAGCAGCTTGGGGGGGAGTAGGGAAGAGACCCAGTACTTC.